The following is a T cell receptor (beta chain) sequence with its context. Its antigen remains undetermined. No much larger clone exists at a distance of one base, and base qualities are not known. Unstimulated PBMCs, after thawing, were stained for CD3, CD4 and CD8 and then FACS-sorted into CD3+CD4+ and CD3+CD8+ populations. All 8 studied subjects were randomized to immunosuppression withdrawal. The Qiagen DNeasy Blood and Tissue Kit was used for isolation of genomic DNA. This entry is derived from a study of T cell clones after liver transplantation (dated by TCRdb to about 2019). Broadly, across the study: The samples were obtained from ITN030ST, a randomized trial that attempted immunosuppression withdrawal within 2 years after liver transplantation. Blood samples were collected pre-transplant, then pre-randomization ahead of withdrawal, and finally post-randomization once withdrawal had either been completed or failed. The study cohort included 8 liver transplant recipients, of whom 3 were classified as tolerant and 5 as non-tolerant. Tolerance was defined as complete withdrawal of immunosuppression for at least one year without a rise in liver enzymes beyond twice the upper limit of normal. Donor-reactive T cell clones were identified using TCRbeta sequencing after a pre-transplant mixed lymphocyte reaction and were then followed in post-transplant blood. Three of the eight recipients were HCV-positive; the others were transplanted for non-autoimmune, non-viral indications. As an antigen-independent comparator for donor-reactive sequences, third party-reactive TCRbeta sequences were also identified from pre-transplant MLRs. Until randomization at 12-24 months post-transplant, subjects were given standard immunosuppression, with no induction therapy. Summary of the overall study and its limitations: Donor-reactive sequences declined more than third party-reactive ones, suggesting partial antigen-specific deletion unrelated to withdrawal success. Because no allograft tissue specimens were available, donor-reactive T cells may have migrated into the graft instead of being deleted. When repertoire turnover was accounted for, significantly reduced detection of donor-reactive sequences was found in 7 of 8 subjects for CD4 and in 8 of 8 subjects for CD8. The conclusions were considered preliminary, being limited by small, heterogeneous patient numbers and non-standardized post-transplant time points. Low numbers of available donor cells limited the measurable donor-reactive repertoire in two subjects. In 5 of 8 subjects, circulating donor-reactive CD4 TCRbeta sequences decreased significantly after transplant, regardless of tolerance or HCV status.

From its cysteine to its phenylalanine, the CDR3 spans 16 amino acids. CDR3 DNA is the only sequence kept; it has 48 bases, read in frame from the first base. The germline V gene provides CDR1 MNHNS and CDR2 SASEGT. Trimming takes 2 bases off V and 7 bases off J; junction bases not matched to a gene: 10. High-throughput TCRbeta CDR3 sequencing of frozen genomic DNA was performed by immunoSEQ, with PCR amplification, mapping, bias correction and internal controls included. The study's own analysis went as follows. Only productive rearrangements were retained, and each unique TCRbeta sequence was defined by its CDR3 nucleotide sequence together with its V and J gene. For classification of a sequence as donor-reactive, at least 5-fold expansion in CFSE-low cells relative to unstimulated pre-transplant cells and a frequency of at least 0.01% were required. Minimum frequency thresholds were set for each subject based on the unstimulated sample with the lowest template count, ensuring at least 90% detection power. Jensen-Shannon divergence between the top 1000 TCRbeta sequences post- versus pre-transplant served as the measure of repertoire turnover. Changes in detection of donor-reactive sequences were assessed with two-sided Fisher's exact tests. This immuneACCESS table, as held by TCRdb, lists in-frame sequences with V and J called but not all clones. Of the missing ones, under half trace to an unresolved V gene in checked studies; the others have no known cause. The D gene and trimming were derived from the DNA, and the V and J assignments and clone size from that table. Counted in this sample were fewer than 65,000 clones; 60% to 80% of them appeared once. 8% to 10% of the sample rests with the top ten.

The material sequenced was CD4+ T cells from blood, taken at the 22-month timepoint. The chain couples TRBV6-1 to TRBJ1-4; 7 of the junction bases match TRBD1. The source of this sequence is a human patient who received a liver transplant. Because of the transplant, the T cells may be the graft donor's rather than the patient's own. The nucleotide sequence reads TGTGCCAGCAGTGAAACTGGAGGGAACAGGGGTGAAAAACTGTTTTTT. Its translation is CASSETGGNRGEKLFF.